A selection of T cell receptor beta chains follows, all from one sample in a study of molecular identifiers for immune sequencing clone quantification. Via MiXCR, TCRdb re-called the PCR reads, giving one row per CDR3 protein. The table includes hundreds of thousands of distinct CDR3 sequences, about 23% detected once. Sequenced material: naive CD8+ T cells from blood, with Jurkat cell RNA spiked in. These receptors all stem from a human donor in good health. Some libraries in this study had Jurkat cell RNA spiked in. Each CDR3 is given with its conserved first and last residue. D genes are given only for firm matches. The size entry is marked missing in some rows and otherwise reads once, few, many or a size class.

d_call: -; v_call: TRBV7-6; clone_size: few; j_call: TRBJ2-5; cdr3_nt: TGTGCCAGCAGCCTCTCGGTGGGGAAGCAGGAGACCCAGTACTTC; cdr3_aa: CASSLSVGKQETQYF
d_call: TRBD2; v_call: TRBV20-1; clone_size: many; j_call: TRBJ2-7; cdr3_nt: TGCAGTGCTAGAGATCGAGGACTAGCGAGGGACGAGCAGTACTTC; cdr3_aa: CSARDRGLARDEQYF
d_call: -; v_call: TRBV4-2; clone_size: many; j_call: TRBJ1-2; cdr3_nt: TGTGCCAGCAGCCAAGATCGGGGCCAATATGGCTACACCTTC; cdr3_aa: CASSQDRGQYGYTF
d_call: -; v_call: TRBV5-1; clone_size: -; j_call: TRBJ1-1; cdr3_nt: TGCGCCAGCAGCTTGCTCAGAGACACTGAAGCTTTCTTT; cdr3_aa: CASSLLRDTEAFF
d_call: -; v_call: TRBV29-1; clone_size: many; j_call: TRBJ2-1; cdr3_nt: TGCAGCGGACCCCTTGCGACGGGTGAGCAGTTCTTC; cdr3_aa: CSGPLATGEQFF
d_call: -; v_call: TRBV29-1; clone_size: many; j_call: TRBJ1-1; cdr3_nt: TGCAGCGTTGTAGGAAGGGAGGGGAGCGCTGAAGCTTTCTTT; cdr3_aa: CSVVGREGSAEAFF
d_call: -; v_call: TRBV29-1; clone_size: few; j_call: TRBJ1-1; cdr3_nt: TGCAGCGTCGCCCCGTCATTTAGCACTGAAGCTTTCTTT; cdr3_aa: CSVAPSFSTEAFF
d_call: -; v_call: TRBV21-1; clone_size: many; j_call: TRBJ2-7; cdr3_nt: TGTGCCAGCGCGCCCCGGGGGTCCGAGCAGTACTTC; cdr3_aa: CASAPRGSEQYF
d_call: -; v_call: TRBV9; clone_size: many; j_call: TRBJ1-2; cdr3_nt: TGTGCCAGCAGCGTAGGAGACAGGCCTTACGGCTACACCTTC; cdr3_aa: CASSVGDRPYGYTF
d_call: -; v_call: TRBV12-3/TRBV12-4; clone_size: many; j_call: TRBJ2-3; cdr3_nt: TGTGCCAGCAGCATTTCGGCAGATACGCAGTATTTT; cdr3_aa: CASSISADTQYF
d_call: -; v_call: TRBV29-1; clone_size: many; j_call: TRBJ2-3; cdr3_nt: TGCAGCGTTGTGCCAGACAGCACAGATACGCAGTATTTT; cdr3_aa: CSVVPDSTDTQYF
d_call: -; v_call: TRBV4-1; clone_size: -; j_call: TRBJ2-2; cdr3_nt: TGCGCCAGCAGCCAAGATGATTGGGTTACGTACACCGGGGAGCTGTTTTTT; cdr3_aa: CASSQDDWVTYTGELFF
d_call: -; v_call: TRBV25-1; clone_size: many; j_call: TRBJ2-6; cdr3_nt: TGTGCCAGCAGTGAATATATCTCTGGGGCCAACGTCCTGACTTTC; cdr3_aa: CASSEYISGANVLTF
d_call: -; v_call: TRBV19; clone_size: -; j_call: TRBJ2-3; cdr3_nt: TGTGCCAGTAGTATGGCACAATTTAGCACAGATACGCAGTATTTT; cdr3_aa: CASSMAQFSTDTQYF
d_call: -; v_call: TRBV9; clone_size: few; j_call: TRBJ2-3; cdr3_nt: TGTGCCAGCAGCGTATATGGGCCCGCCGATACGCAGTATTTT; cdr3_aa: CASSVYGPADTQYF
d_call: TRBD2; v_call: TRBV28; clone_size: -; j_call: TRBJ2-6; cdr3_nt: TGTGCCAGCAGTCTCGGACTAGCGGGAGCTGTTGGGGCCAACGTCCTGACTTTC; cdr3_aa: CASSLGLAGAVGANVLTF
d_call: -; v_call: TRBV9; clone_size: -; j_call: TRBJ2-3; cdr3_nt: TGTGCCAGCAGCGTAGTCGACCAGAGCACAGATACGCAGTATTTT; cdr3_aa: CASSVVDQSTDTQYF
d_call: -; v_call: TRBV27; clone_size: few; j_call: TRBJ2-6; cdr3_nt: TGTGCCAGCAGCCTACTACTATTCTCTGGGGCCAACGTCCTGACTTTC; cdr3_aa: CASSLLLFSGANVLTF
d_call: -; v_call: TRBV7-6; clone_size: -; j_call: TRBJ2-3; cdr3_nt: TGTGCCAGCAGCTTAGGGGGGTACCCAGGGGATACGCAGTATTTT; cdr3_aa: CASSLGGYPGDTQYF
d_call: -; v_call: TRBV2; clone_size: many; j_call: TRBJ2-5; cdr3_nt: TGTGCCAGCAGTGATTGGGGGTCCCAAGAGACCCAGTACTTC; cdr3_aa: CASSDWGSQETQYF
d_call: -; v_call: TRBV5-1; clone_size: -; j_call: TRBJ2-6; cdr3_nt: TGCGCCAACAGCCCCGACGGGGTCACTGGGGCCAACGTCCTAACTTTC; cdr3_aa: CANSPDGVTGANVLTF
d_call: -; v_call: TRBV3-1; clone_size: many; j_call: TRBJ2-3; cdr3_nt: TGTGCCAGCAGCCAAGGATCAGATACGCAGTATTTT; cdr3_aa: CASSQGSDTQYF
d_call: -; v_call: TRBV16; clone_size: many; j_call: TRBJ1-1; cdr3_nt: TGTGCCAGCAGCCAGTCCGTAGGCAGGAACACTGAAGCTTTCTTT; cdr3_aa: CASSQSVGRNTEAFF
d_call: -; v_call: TRBV6-2/TRBV6-3; clone_size: -; j_call: TRBJ2-5; cdr3_nt: TGTGCCAGCAATCCTTTTCAGAAAGAGACCCAGTACTTC; cdr3_aa: CASNPFQKETQYF
d_call: -; v_call: TRBV28; clone_size: many; j_call: TRBJ2-5; cdr3_nt: TGTGCCAGCAGTCCCGAGGGTGGGCCGACCCCATGGACCCAGTACTTC; cdr3_aa: CASSPEGGPTPWTQYF
d_call: -; v_call: TRBV7-9; clone_size: few; j_call: TRBJ1-5; cdr3_nt: TGTGCCAGCAGCTTAACCACAGATAGCAATCAGCCCCAGCATTTT; cdr3_aa: CASSLTTDSNQPQHF
d_call: -; v_call: TRBV20-1; clone_size: few; j_call: TRBJ2-7; cdr3_nt: TGCAGTGCTAGAATCGTAGGGGGGGGCGTCTACGAGCAGTACTTC; cdr3_aa: CSARIVGGGVYEQYF
d_call: -; v_call: TRBV7-9; clone_size: -; j_call: TRBJ1-4; cdr3_nt: TGTGCCAGCAGCTTAGTGGGGGCGAATGAAAAACTGTTTTTT; cdr3_aa: CASSLVGANEKLFF
d_call: -; v_call: TRBV20-1; clone_size: many; j_call: TRBJ1-4; cdr3_nt: TGCAGTGCTGGTCGCCTGGAAAATAATGAAAAACTGTTTTTT; cdr3_aa: CSAGRLENNEKLFF
d_call: TRBD1; v_call: TRBV14; clone_size: few; j_call: TRBJ2-7; cdr3_nt: TGTGCCAGCAGCCAATTTCTCGACAGGGGCTACGAGCAGTACTTC; cdr3_aa: CASSQFLDRGYEQYF
d_call: -; v_call: TRBV15; clone_size: -; j_call: TRBJ2-5; cdr3_nt: TGTGCCACCAGCAGAGACCGGGGATCGAAGACCCAGTACTTC; cdr3_aa: CATSRDRGSKTQYF
d_call: TRBD1; v_call: TRBV19; clone_size: few; j_call: TRBJ2-5; cdr3_nt: TGTGCCAGTAGTAGGACAGGTGACGGGGAGACCCAGTACTTC; cdr3_aa: CASSRTGDGETQYF
d_call: TRBD1; v_call: TRBV20-1; clone_size: -; j_call: TRBJ1-4; cdr3_nt: TGCAGTGCCTTGACAGGGGGGTATGAAGAACTGTTTTTT; cdr3_aa: CSALTGGYEELFF
d_call: -; v_call: TRBV3-1; clone_size: few; j_call: TRBJ2-6; cdr3_nt: TGTGCCAGCAGCCTGCCAATCCGTTCTGGGGCCAACGTCCTGACTTTC; cdr3_aa: CASSLPIRSGANVLTF
d_call: -; v_call: TRBV6-2/TRBV6-3; clone_size: -; j_call: TRBJ2-3; cdr3_nt: TGTGCCAGCAGTTACTCTACTGGATGGGACCTACCCCCAGATACGCAGTATTTT; cdr3_aa: CASSYSTGWDLPPDTQYF
d_call: -; v_call: TRBV19; clone_size: -; j_call: TRBJ1-5; cdr3_nt: TGTGCCAGTAGCCCTTTTGGTTATAGCAATCAGCCCCAGCATTTT; cdr3_aa: CASSPFGYSNQPQHF
d_call: -; v_call: TRBV5-6; clone_size: many; j_call: TRBJ2-5; cdr3_nt: TGTGCCAGCAGCAACGGACCAATCCCAATGGACCGATGGGCCCAGTACTTC; cdr3_aa: CASSNGPIPMDRWAQYF
d_call: -; v_call: TRBV5-6; clone_size: many; j_call: TRBJ1-1; cdr3_nt: TGTGCCAGCAGCCGAGACATGAACACTGAAGCTTTCTTT; cdr3_aa: CASSRDMNTEAFF
d_call: -; v_call: TRBV7-9; clone_size: many; j_call: TRBJ2-7; cdr3_nt: TGTGCCAGCAGCTACAGTGTTGGCGAGCAGTACTTC; cdr3_aa: CASSYSVGEQYF
d_call: TRBD1; v_call: TRBV29-1; clone_size: many; j_call: TRBJ1-1; cdr3_nt: TGCAGCGTTCCTGACAGGGGGCATACTGAAGCTTTCTTT; cdr3_aa: CSVPDRGHTEAFF
d_call: -; v_call: TRBV20-1; clone_size: -; j_call: TRBJ2-5; cdr3_nt: TGCAGTGCTAGAGAGGAGGGAGCCGAGACCCAGTACTTC; cdr3_aa: CSAREEGAETQYF
d_call: -; v_call: TRBV10-2; clone_size: -; j_call: TRBJ1-1; cdr3_nt: TGCGCCAGCAGCCTAAACGGGCCCGGAGCTTTCTTT; cdr3_aa: CASSLNGPGAFF
d_call: -; v_call: TRBV16; clone_size: -; j_call: TRBJ1-2; cdr3_nt: TGTGCCAGCAGCCAATCGGTCCCTGACAGCTATGGCTACACCTTC; cdr3_aa: CASSQSVPDSYGYTF